The 18 T cell receptor beta chains below come from one sample, sequenced in a study of T cells after posttransplantation cyclophosphamide. The repertoire was sequenced with immunoSEQ multiplex PCR; TCRdb's copy has only in-frame clones and lacks some. Of 45,000 or so clones listed, roughly nine tenths are singletons. Sequencing was carried out using PBMCs. All receptors come from a woman in her forties or fifties in good health and a related stem cell transplant donor.

The chain joins TRBV28 to TRBJ2-2; possibly TRBD1 for D (6 bases). Trimming left V 3 bases short and J 6 bases short, with 17 bases between. This CDR3 has 16 residues. The germline V gene encodes CDR1 MDHEN and CDR2 SYDVKM. DNA of the CDR3: TGTGCCAGCAGTTTTGGGGCAGGGGCAAAGGCCGGGGAGCTGTTTTTT. Its protein product is CASSFGAGAKAGELFF.

The genes are TRBV19 and TRBJ1-4, with TRBD1 as a possible D gene (5 bases). Germline assignment: CDR1 LNHDA and CDR2 SQIVND (reference sequence). V was pared by 8 bases and J by 8 bases, with 18 bases between. This CDR3 has 14 amino acids. The CDR3 region is CASQGESWAEKLFF. CDR3 nucleotide sequence: TGTGCCAGTCAGGGTGAGAGTTGGGCCGAAAAACTGTTTTTT.

The J gene is TRBJ2-2, the V gene TRBV28, with 13 bases that match TRBD2. Germline CDR1 reads MDHEN; CDR2 reads SYDVKM. Germline trimming cut 6 bases from V and 7 bases from J; bases unmatched to any gene: 5. The CDR3 covers 15 residues. CDR3 amino acids: CASSGLAGDHGELFF. The CDR3 DNA is TGTGCCAGCAGCGGACTAGCGGGAGATCACGGGGAGCTGTTTTTT.

V gene TRBV10-3 combines with J gene TRBJ1-1; tentative D call: TRBD1 (5 bases). CDR1 is ENHRY and CDR2 is SYGVKD in the germline V gene. CDR3 size: 14 residues. Trimming stripped 2 bases from V and 6 bases from J, with 13 bases between. The CDR3, as DNA: TGTGCCATCAGTGAGCGGGGGTTGGGCGCTGAAGCTTTCTTT. It translates to CAISERGLGAEAFF.

The count of this clone is one. The chain uses TRBV29-1 and TRBJ2-1; D may be TRBD2 (5 bases). Per germline, CDR1 SQVTM and CDR2 ANQGSEA. This CDR3 contains 14 residues. Between the trimmed V and J ends, which lost 7 bases and 4 bases, there was a span of 17 bases. The CDR3: CSAAGDPRYNEQFF. CDR3 nucleotide sequence: TGCAGCGCCGCCGGGGATCCGCGGTACAATGAGCAGTTCTTC.

This rearrangement joins TRBV29-1 to TRBJ1-5, with 10 positions matching TRBD1. V lost 7 bases to trimming and J lost 0 bases; unmatched junction nucleotides: 9. The CDR3 totals 16 residues. The V gene's germline CDR1 is SQVTM and CDR2 ANQGSEA. CDR3 coding DNA: TGCAGCGCCAGTGGACAGGGGGACCCTAGCAATCAGCCCCAGCATTTT. This sequence encodes CSASGQGDPSNQPQHF.

This chain uses TRBV15 with TRBJ2-7, with 7 bases identical to TRBD2. Germline CDR1 and CDR2: LNHNV and YYDKDF (reference sequence). The V and J ends lost 0 bases and 2 bases, in that order; junction bases with no gene match: 16. The length of the CDR3 is 19 residues. The CDR3: CATSRDIVGGGRVPYEQYF. The CDR3 DNA reads as TGTGCCACCAGCAGAGATATTGTAGGAGGCGGGAGAGTACCCTACGAGCAGTACTTC. The whole variable domain, filled in from reference TRBV15 and TRBJ2-7, reads DAMVIQNPRYQVTQFGKPVTLSCSQTLNHNVMYWYQQKSSQAPKLLFHYYDKDFNNEADTPDNFQSRRPNTSFCFLDIRSPGLGDTAMYLCATSRDIVGGGRVPYEQYFGPGTRLTVT.

This clone occurred once. V usage is TRBV7-6 and J usage is TRBJ2-7; D remains unclear. This CDR3 comprises 13 residues. CDR1 SGHVS and CDR2 FNYEAQ come from the germline V gene. V dropped 1 base and J dropped 6 bases, with 10 bases sitting between them. Here the CDR3 DNA reads TGTGCCAGCAGCTTAGACTGGTCCCCCGAGCAGTACTTC. It translates to CASSLDWSPEQYF.

The gene calls are TRBV28 and TRBJ2-3, with 9 bases lining up with TRBD1. The V and J ends lost 2 bases and 11 bases, in that order; junction bases with no gene match: 14. Germline V gene sequence: CDR1 MDHEN, CDR2 SYDVKM. The CDR3 runs to 16 residues. The CDR3 is CASSLGGRQGGAKQYF. The CDR3 nucleotides read TGTGCCAGCAGTTTAGGGGGCCGACAGGGGGGGGCTAAGCAGTATTTT.

The V gene is TRBV4-2, the J gene TRBJ2-6; 10 bases fit TRBD2. CDR3 length equals 17 residues. Looked up from germline, CDR1 is LGHNA and CDR2 is YNFKEQ. V trimming: 4 bases; J trimming: 4 bases; junction bases outside the gene matches: 7. The CDR3, as DNA: TGTGCCAGCAGCCGAGACAGCGGGGGGGCCGGGGCCAACGTCCTGACTTTC. Encoded protein: CASSRDSGGAGANVLTF.

The V call is TRBV29-1, the J call TRBJ2-7, with 7 bases identical to TRBD1. Germline V gene data show CDR1 as SQVTM and CDR2 as ANQGSEA. The CDR3 covers 12 residues. Trimming cost V 4 bases and J 2 bases; bases outside gene matches: 2. The CDR3 DNA sequence: TGCAGCGTTGGGGACAGAGCCTACGAGCAGTACTTC. Amino acids: CSVGDRAYEQYF.

V usage is TRBV18 and J usage is TRBJ2-1; D remains ambiguous. The CDR3 runs 14 residues. CDR1 KGHSH and CDR2 LQKENI come from the germline V gene. V lost 0 bases and J 14 bases, leaving 17 bases between the germline ends. In DNA, the CDR3 is TGTGCCAGCTCACCACCACAAGACTCTGCGGTAGAGTTCTTC. This translates into CASSPPQDSAVEFF.

The chain carries TRBV28 and TRBJ2-2, with D perhaps TRBD1 (5 bases). This CDR3 has 16 residues. CDR1 MDHEN and CDR2 SYDVKM come from the germline V gene. Trimming removed 3 bases from V and 0 bases from J, with 11 bases in between. The CDR3 region is CASSLATDSNTGELFF. CDR3 bases: TGTGCCAGCAGTTTGGCGACAGATTCGAACACCGGGGAGCTGTTTTTT.

This clone was counted a single time. The chain links TRBV18 to TRBJ1-2; D is uncertain. Germline V gene lookup returns CDR1 KGHSH and CDR2 LQKENI. The CDR3 totals 17 residues. V was shortened by 6 bases and J by 3 bases, with 23 bases between the two germline ends. CDR3 sequence: CASSLSLSAILDYGYTF. The CDR3 nucleotides read TGTGCCAGCTCTTTGTCACTAAGCGCCATTTTGGACTATGGCTACACCTTC. Together with reference TRBV18 and TRBJ1-2, the CDR3 gives the full variable domain: NAGVMQNPRHLVRRRGQEARLRCSPMKGHSHVYWYRQLPEEGLKFMVYLQKENIIDESGMPKERFSAEFPKEGPSILRIQQVVRGDSAAYFCASSLSLSAILDYGYTFGSGTRLTVV.

J is TRBJ2-3 and V is TRBV5-5; tentative D call: TRBD1 (5 bases). V lost 3 bases and J 2 bases, leaving 16 bases between the germline ends. Germline CDR1 and CDR2: SGHKS and YYEKEE (reference sequence). This CDR3 contains 16 residues. This CDR3 is CASSSTGRTFTDTQYF. Written as DNA, the CDR3 is TGTGCCAGCAGCTCAACTGGACGGACATTCACAGATACGCAGTATTTT.

CDR3 sequence: CASSFRGASLYGYTF. The CDR3, as DNA: TGTGCCAGCAGTTTTCGGGGGGCCTCTCTCTATGGCTACACCTTC. The rearrangement uses TRBV28 and TRBJ1-2; a weak D match, TRBD1 (6 bases). CDR3 length: 15 amino acids. The V end was cut by 3 bases, the J end by 4 bases, with 15 bases between. The germline gives CDR1 MDHEN, CDR2 SYDVKM.

The chain uses TRBV5-4 and TRBJ1-4; 10 bases map to TRBD1. CDR3 length equals 16 residues. Germline V gene lookup returns CDR1 SGHNT and CDR2 YYREEE (reference sequence). V lost 5 bases and J lost 0; bases outside the gene matches: 4. The chain's CDR3 is CASRRTGGATNEKLFF. The CDR3 nucleotides read TGTGCCAGCAGGCGGACAGGGGGGGCAACTAATGAAAAACTGTTTTTT. The whole variable domain, remainder taken from reference TRBV5-4 and TRBJ1-4, is ETGVTQSPTHLIKTRGQQVTLRCSSQSGHNTVSWYQQALGQGPQFIFQYYREEENGRGNFPPRFSGLQFPNYSSELNVNALELDDSALYLCASRRTGGATNEKLFFGSGTQLSVL.

The chain has TRBV6-1 and TRBJ1-2, with D perhaps TRBD1 (5 bases). Germline V gene lookup returns CDR1 MNHNS and CDR2 SASEGT. V gave up 5 bases and J gave up 4 bases, with 11 bases separating them. The CDR3 runs to 13 residues. CDR3 loop: CASSLGGIYGYTF. DNA of the CDR3: TGTGCCAGCAGTCTCGGGGGGATCTATGGCTACACCTTC.